These T cell receptor beta chains were read from a single sample in a study of blood T cells in healthy people across ages. TCRdb redid the calling of the 5' RACE reads with MiXCR, one entry per CDR3 protein. The sample contains around 900,000 distinct CDR3 sequences, roughly 51% of which appear only once. Sequencing was carried out using blood. The receptors shown here come from an older woman in good health. Both conserved end residues are part of each CDR3. The D gene is left open where the match is weak. The listing skips clone size in some rows; elsewhere it reads once, few, many or a size class.

TRBV29-1,-,TRBJ2-2,TRBD1,CSARDRKVTGELFF,TGCAGCGCCCGGGACAGAAAAGTTACCGGGGAGCTGTTTTTT
TRBV11-2,once,TRBJ2-7,TRBD2,CASSLIDKTGTSNFFLYEQYF,TGTGCCAGCAGCTTAATTGATAAGACCGGGACTAGCAATTTCTTTTTATACGAGCAGTACTTC
TRBV4-1,few,TRBJ2-7,-,CASSQVQGAYEQYF,TGCGCCAGCAGCCAAGTACAGGGCGCCTACGAGCAGTACTTC
TRBV4-2,many,TRBJ2-7,TRBD2,CASSQEAGEEQYF,TGTGCCAGCAGCCAAGAAGCGGGAGAGGAGCAGTACTTC
TRBV28,few,TRBJ2-7,-,CASRGGFKEQYF,TGTGCCAGCAGAGGTGGGTTTAAGGAGCAGTACTTC
TRBV10-3,-,TRBJ1-2,-,CAISDRRNYGYTF,TGTGCCATCAGTGACCGCCGGAACTATGGCTACACCTTC
TRBV24-1,-,TRBJ2-3,-,CATSDFARADTQYF,TGTGCCACCAGTGATTTCGCACGAGCAGATACGCAGTATTTT
TRBV24-1,-,TRBJ2-5,TRBD1,CATSDDRGLETQYF,TGTGCCACCAGTGATGACAGGGGGCTCGAGACCCAGTACTTC
TRBV7-6,-,TRBJ2-4,TRBD1,CASSAGQGSVQYF,TGTGCCAGCAGCGCCGGACAGGGCTCGGTGCAGTACTTC
TRBV15,few,TRBJ2-5,-,CATSISPRTGTQYF,TGTGCCACCAGCATCTCTCCCCGGACCGGGACCCAGTACTTC
TRBV2,few,TRBJ2-3,-,CASRRVYTSSTDTQYF,TGTGCCAGCAGGCGGGTCTACACCTCTAGCACAGATACGCAGTATTTT
TRBV4-1,-,TRBJ2-7,-,CASSPRTFYEQYF,TGCGCCAGCAGCCCCCGGACCTTCTACGAGCAGTACTTC
TRBV5-6,-,TRBJ1-2,TRBD1,CASSFFTGAPHGYTF,TGTGCCAGCAGCTTTTTCACAGGGGCGCCCCATGGCTACACCTTC
TRBV29-1,-,TRBJ2-5,-,CSVVSRYQETQYF,TGCAGCGTTGTATCACGGTACCAAGAGACCCAGTACTTC
TRBV12-3/TRBV12-4,few,TRBJ2-5,-,CATGEGEETQYF,TGTGCCACGGGAGAGGGTGAAGAGACCCAGTACTTC
TRBV20-1,few,TRBJ2-7,TRBD2,CSARASGYSYEQYF,TGCAGTGCTAGAGCTAGCGGGTACTCCTACGAGCAGTACTTC
TRBV5-1,-,TRBJ2-1,-,CASNSRGSSYNEQFF,TGCGCCAGCAATTCCAGAGGGAGCTCCTACAATGAGCAGTTCTTC
TRBV20-1,-,TRBJ2-5,-,CSARLGVGTQYF,TGCAGTGCTAGGTTAGGGGTAGGGACCCAGTACTTC
TRBV3-1,-,TRBJ2-7,TRBD1,CASSQSGTGTYEQYF,TGTGCCAGCAGCCAATCCGGGACAGGAACCTACGAGCAGTACTTC
TRBV7-9,few,TRBJ1-4,-,CASSESSLGHLDEKLFF,TGTGCCAGCAGCGAATCTTCACTAGGACATCTCGATGAAAAACTGTTTTTT
TRBV7-9,-,TRBJ2-7,-,CASRNAVEGEQYF,TGTGCCAGCAGAAACGCGGTCGAGGGAGAGCAGTACTTC
TRBV18,once,TRBJ2-4,-,CASTRVQSSYNEQYF,TGTGCCAGCACCAGAGTCCAAAGCTCCTACAATGAGCAGTACTTC
TRBV18,-,TRBJ2-3,-,CASSQGPAGYTDTQYF,TGTGCCAGCTCACAGGGACCAGCGGGCTACACAGATACGCAGTATTTT
TRBV3-1,-,TRBJ1-4,-,CASRSDSGATNERLFF,TGTGCCAGTAGGTCTGACAGTGGAGCGACTAATGAAAGACTGTTTTTT
TRBV7-3,-,TRBJ2-1,TRBD2,CASSLLARNEQFF,TGTGCCAGCAGCCTACTAGCGCGTAATGAGCAGTTCTTC
TRBV6-2/TRBV6-3,-,TRBJ1-5,-,CASHGGGGSNQPQHF,TGTGCCAGCCACGGTGGAGGGGGAAGCAATCAGCCCCAGCATTTT
TRBV4-1,-,TRBJ1-6,-,CASSVHSRTNSPLHF,TGCGCCAGCAGCGTACATAGTAGAACCAATTCACCCCTCCACTTT
TRBV12-3/TRBV12-4,-,TRBJ1-1,-,CASSLWFGNTEAFF,TGTGCCAGCAGTTTATGGTTCGGGAACACTGAAGCTTTCTTT
TRBV5-1,-,TRBJ1-1,TRBD1,CASSGQGGVNTEAFF,TGCGCCAGCAGCGGACAGGGAGGCGTGAACACTGAAGCTTTCTTT
TRBV20-1,-,TRBJ2-7,-,CSARDRRSPYEQYF,TGCAGTGCTAGAGATCGTCGAAGTCCCTACGAGCAGTACTTC
TRBV5-6,once,TRBJ1-5,-,CASSMGGMGWQPQHF,TGTGCCAGCAGCATGGGTGGGATGGGTTGGCAGCCCCAGCATTTT
TRBV3-1,-,TRBJ2-2,-,CASSVSNTGELFF,TGTGCCAGCAGCGTTAGTAACACCGGGGAGCTGTTTTTT
TRBV27,-,TRBJ2-1,-,CASSLIGGHGYNEQFF,TGTGCCAGCAGTTTGATTGGTGGGCACGGCTACAATGAGCAGTTCTTC
TRBV4-2,-,TRBJ2-1,-,CASSQVRGRGSYNEQFF,TGTGCCAGCAGCCAAGTAAGAGGGCGAGGCTCCTACAATGAGCAGTTCTTC
TRBV24-1,few,TRBJ2-5,-,CATSDLDGPSETQYF,TGTGCCACCAGTGACCTAGACGGACCCTCAGAGACCCAGTACTTC
TRBV12-3/TRBV12-4,-,TRBJ2-1,-,CASSRQVSNEQFF,TGTGCCAGCAGCAGACAGGTTTCGAATGAGCAGTTCTTC
TRBV28,-,TRBJ2-1,TRBD1,CASRWTGGYNEQFF,TGTGCCAGCAGATGGACAGGAGGCTACAATGAGCAGTTCTTC
TRBV6-1,-,TRBJ1-5,-,CASSETARTNQPQHF,TGTGCCAGCAGTGAAACCGCGCGAACCAATCAGCCCCAGCATTTT
TRBV20-1,-,TRBJ2-5,TRBD2,CSAKGGTSGRVGAETQYF,TGCAGTGCCAAGGGGGGGACTAGCGGACGAGTTGGGGCGGAGACCCAGTACTTC
TRBV28,-,TRBJ2-7,-,CASRPQSSSYEQYF,TGTGCCAGCAGACCACAGAGTAGCTCCTACGAGCAGTACTTC
TRBV4-2,-,TRBJ2-7,-,CASSQEWDQIWYEQYF,TGTGCCAGCAGCCAAGAGTGGGACCAGATTTGGTACGAGCAGTACTTC
TRBV28,-,TRBJ1-2,-,CASSLSQFGDWGNYGYTF,TGTGCCAGCAGTTTAAGTCAATTTGGGGACTGGGGCAACTATGGCTACACCTTC
TRBV5-1,-,TRBJ2-1,TRBD2,CASSFLRTSGRAFEQFF,TGCGCCAGCAGCTTCCTCCGGACTAGCGGGAGGGCCTTTGAGCAGTTCTTC
TRBV9,-,TRBJ2-3,-,CASSGRDRIPDTQYF,TGTGCCAGCAGCGGAAGGGATCGCATACCAGATACGCAGTATTTT
TRBV4-3,few,TRBJ2-3,-,CASSQGLRRQYF,TGCGCCAGCAGCCAAGGGTTAAGGAGGCAGTATTTT
TRBV27,-,TRBJ2-7,TRBD2,CASSLLGTSGSLYEQYF,TGTGCCAGCAGTTTATTAGGGACTAGCGGGAGCCTCTACGAGCAGTACTTC
TRBV20-1,-,TRBJ2-4,-,CSARSRDRKKGNIQYF,TGCAGTGCTAGATCTCGGGACCGCAAAAAGGGAAACATTCAGTACTTC
TRBV18,-,TRBJ2-2,TRBD1,CASSPQGQRTGELFF,TGTGCCAGCTCCCCCCAGGGACAGCGAACCGGGGAGCTGTTTTTT
TRBV28,few,TRBJ2-7,-,CASTIGYEQYF,TGTGCCAGCACTATCGGCTACGAGCAGTACTTC